Sequencing of this TCR beta chain was carried out in a study of blood T cell repertoires in COVID-19. Study details: Researchers got acute and convalescent COVID-19 samples from the United States, Italy and Spain. In each case, the material was cDNA or gDNA derived from T cells, B-cell-depleted T cells, or PBMCs.

The CDR3 is made up of 18 amino acids. V lost 3 bases and J lost 5; bases outside the gene matches: 11. The germline CDR1 and CDR2 sequences are SNHLY and FYNNEI. A Seattle source enrolled patients during active infection and followed them longitudinally. This clone appeared once. In the authors' methods: It was from reference gene primer amplification that nucleated cell counts were estimated. Repertoires were generated with immunoSEQ multiplex PCR, while TCRdb's copy carries only in-frame clones and drops some. V, J and clone size were drawn from that table, and D and trimming were deduced from the DNA. Of nearly 90,000 clones in the sample, less than 95% are singletons; the top ten hold 6.7%.

The specimen sequenced was peripheral blood. The receptor was derived from a man aged 18 to 29 with COVID-19, enrolled during active disease. The chain links TRBV2 to TRBJ2-5, with TRBD2 matching 14 bases. This chain's CDR3 is CASSEVGGLAGVLETQYF. DNA for the CDR3: TGTGCCAGCAGTGAGGTTGGGGGACTAGCGGGAGTTCTGGAGACCCAGTACTTC.